The 14 T cell receptor beta chains below come from one sample, sequenced in a study of blood T cells in healthy people across ages. Through a sample-barcoded 5' primer and a J-beta primer mix, a second PCR was run for 7 to 11 cycles. TCRdb reprocessed the 5' RACE reads via MiXCR and lists one record per CDR3 protein. The sample contains about 650,000 distinct CDR3 sequences, about 30% of which appear only once. The sequenced sample consisted of blood. These receptors were obtained from an elderly woman in good health.

J is TRBJ1-1 and V is TRBV3-1; possible D gene TRBD1, 5 bases. The CDR3 has 14 residues. Germline assignment: CDR1 LGHDT and CDR2 YNNKEL (reference sequence). V gave up 4 bases and J gave up 5 bases, with 14 bases separating them. The CDR3 spells CASSPGGVRTEAFF. The CDR3 bases are TGTGCCAGCAGCCCTGGGGGGGTTCGTACTGAAGCTTTCTTT. The full variable domain, completed using reference TRBV3-1 and TRBJ1-1, is DTAVSQTPKYLVTQMGNDKSIKCEQNLGHDTMYWYKQDSKKFLKIMFSYNNKELIINETVPNRFSPKSPDKAHLNLHINSLELGDSAVYFCASSPGGVRTEAFFGQGTRLTVV.

This clonotype came up many times. As DNA, the CDR3 is TGTGCCAGCAGCTTAGCCTCTCCTAACAATGAGCAGTTCTTC. The encoded protein is CASSLASPNNEQFF. The chain joins TRBV7-2 to TRBJ2-1; D unclear. V shed 0 bases and J shed 5 bases, with 8 bases lying between them. Germline CDR1 reads SGHTA; CDR2 reads FQGNSA. This CDR3 region has 14 residues.

As for this clonotype: Possible read error: a much larger clone is one base away. V gene TRBV10-3 combines with J gene TRBJ1-2, with 8 bases fitting TRBD1. Germline V gene sequence: CDR1 ENHRY, CDR2 SYGVKD. The CDR3 extends over 13 amino acids. In DNA, the CDR3 is TGTGCCACCAGTGATGGACAGGGCTATGGCTACACCTTC. Protein: CATSDGQGYGYTF.

This chain connects TRBV7-2 to TRBJ2-1, with TRBD2 identical over 10 bases. The CDR3 runs to 15 residues. CDR1 and CDR2 (germline): SGHTA, FQGNSA. With 1 base clipped from V and 9 bases from J, the junction kept 6 bases outside the gene matches. The chain's CDR3 is CASSLDLAGAGEQFF. The CDR3 bases are TGTGCCAGCAGCTTAGACCTAGCGGGGGCGGGTGAGCAGTTCTTC.

Comments on this clonotype: Possible read error: a much larger clone is one base away. CDR3: CAWSREGTDMQYF. The CDR3 bases are TGTGCCTGGAGCCGGGAAGGCACAGATATGCAGTATTTT. The chain is built from TRBV30 and TRBJ2-3, with D possibly being TRBD2 (5 bases). Germline-derived CDR1 and CDR2 are GTSNPN and SVGIG (reference sequence). This CDR3 has 13 residues.

This clonotype was counted at least ten times. This chain links TRBV7-2 with TRBJ1-4; TRBD1 is a possible D gene (5 bases). The CDR3 contains 16 residues. Per germline, CDR1 SGHTA and CDR2 FQGNSA. Between the trimmed V and J ends, which lost 4 bases and 6 bases, there was a span of 18 bases. CDR3 bases: TGTGCCAGCAGCTCACCGTCGGGGGACGCCTATGAAAAACTGTTTTTT. Its translation is CASSSPSGDAYEKLFF.

This clonotype was detected once. The V gene is TRBV4-1, the J gene TRBJ2-6; 11 nucleotides agree with TRBD2. J gave up 3 bases and V 0 bases, and 13 bases lay outside the gene matches. This CDR3 comprises 21 residues. CDR1 and CDR2 from the germline V gene are MGHRA and YSYEKL. The CDR3 coding sequence is TGCGCCAGCAGCCAAGATGTAGCGGGAGGGCCATGGTACTATGGGGCCAACGTCCTGACTTTC. This gives the protein CASSQDVAGGPWYYGANVLTF.

For this clonotype: At one boundary the junction diverges from the germline segment, which might be a read error. The V gene is TRBV5-1, the J gene TRBJ2-2, with D perhaps given as TRBD1 or TRBD2 (5 bases each). The CDR3 is made up of 14 amino acids. Per the germline V gene, CDR1 is SGHRS and CDR2 is YFSETQ. CDR3 DNA sequence: TGCGCCAGCAGCCTAAACAGGATTGCCGGGGAGCGGTTTTTT. It is translated as CASSLNRIAGERFF.

This clonotype was counted many times. V is TRBV5-1 and J is TRBJ1-2, with 10 bases fitting TRBD1. The CDR3 covers 18 residues. V lost 4 bases and J lost 4; bases outside the gene matches: 16. CDR1 is SGHRS, CDR2 YFSETQ, per germline. Here the CDR3 reads CASSPDYMGTGVSYGYTF. The DNA for the CDR3 is TGCGCCAGCAGCCCGGACTATATGGGGACAGGGGTCTCCTATGGCTACACCTTC.

This clonotype was detected ten times or more. The chain employs TRBV29-1 and TRBJ2-1; D possibly corresponds to TRBD1 (5 bases). The CDR3 runs 11 residues. The germline V gene has CDR1 SQVTM and CDR2 ANQGSEA. The V end was cut by 6 bases, the J end by 4 bases, with 7 bases between. CDR3 nucleotide sequence: TGCAGCGTACAGGAGTACAATGAGCAGTTCTTC. It is translated as CSVQEYNEQFF.

In this sample, this clonotype turned up many times. The genes are TRBV4-2 and TRBJ2-1; 7 nucleotides line up with TRBD2. CDR1 is LGHNA, CDR2 YNFKEQ, per germline. The CDR3 consists of 14 residues. The V and J ends lost 5 bases and 5 bases, in that order; junction bases with no gene match: 6. This CDR3 reads CASSGRGSNNEQFF. The CDR3, as DNA: TGTGCCAGCAGCGGGCGGGGGTCAAACAATGAGCAGTTCTTC.

This clonotype was seen ten or more times. The chain uses TRBV5-1 and TRBJ2-1, with 12 nucleotides matching TRBD2. The CDR3 has 17 amino acids. Germline trimming cut 4 bases from V and 6 bases from J; bases unmatched to any gene: 11. In germline, CDR1 is SGHRS, CDR2 YFSETQ. CDR3 amino acids: CASSAELAGGPGNEQFF. DNA for the CDR3: TGCGCCAGCAGCGCCGAGCTAGCGGGGGGGCCGGGCAATGAGCAGTTCTTC.

This clonotype was counted many times. The CDR3 reads CSVEGFDIYNEQFF. In DNA form, the CDR3 reads TGCAGCGTTGAAGGATTTGACATCTACAATGAGCAGTTCTTC. The chain uses TRBV29-1 and TRBJ2-1; no clear D. CDR3 length: 14 amino acids. Looked up from germline, CDR1 is SQVTM and CDR2 is ANQGSEA. The ends were cut back, 1 base at V and 3 bases at J, with 10 bases in the middle.

This clonotype was detected many times. The V and J genes are TRBV6-1 and TRBJ2-5; D is perhaps TRBD1 or TRBD2 (5 bases each). The CDR3 totals 13 residues. Per the germline V gene, CDR1 is MNHNS and CDR2 is SASEGT. V was pared by 5 bases and J by 5 bases, with 12 bases between. CDR3 sequence reads: CASSWGPRETQYF. CDR3 coding DNA: TGTGCCAGCAGTTGGGGACCAAGGGAGACCCAGTACTTC.